This T cell receptor beta chain was obtained from a study of regulatory and conventional T cells in RAG deficiency. Study observations and caveats: Shorter CDR3s in all patient subsets; >80% Treg-Tconv overlap in Omenn.

Data came from immunoSEQ multiplex PCR; TCRdb stores just in-frame clones and leaves some out. The table shows 45,000 or so clones, with 80% to 90% occurring only once. V lost 0 bases, J lost 2 bases, and 12 bases lay in between. There are 16 residues in the CDR3. Germline-derived CDR1 and CDR2 are SGHRS and YFSETQ. The count of this clone is one. What it binds is not known. The sorted conventional CD4+ T cells were CD25-low and CD127-high, with genomic DNA sequenced. These same data were also listed under a study on regulatory T cells. That paper notes: Amplification used 52 TRBV primers and 13 TRBJ primers.

Sample: CD4+ effector T cells sorted from blood. The chain combines TRBV5-1 with TRBJ2-1; D tentatively reads TRBD1 or TRBD2 (6 bases each). This clonotype was sampled from a human donor in good health. The CDR3 DNA sequence: TGCGCCAGCAGCTTGGTTGCAGGGGAGGCCTACAATGAGCAGTTCTTC. Translation gives CASSLVAGEAYNEQFF.